This T cell receptor beta chain is from a study of OX40 agonist ivuxolimab in advanced cancers. Study results and caveats: Researchers did not determine the expanded peripheral T cells' antigen specificity.

Autoimmune disease history or systemic immunosuppression was exclusionary. The CDR3 is 13 amino acids. Germline V gene data show CDR1 as SNHLY and CDR2 as FYNNEI. V was trimmed by 7 bases and J by 6 bases, leaving 13 bases between them. There are a few counts of this clone. Its antigen is still unknown. Only in-frame clones appear in the TCRdb table, and some are missing; sequencing was by immunoSEQ multiplex PCR. The sample holds about 64,000 clones, roughly 80% seen once. The rearrangement joins TRBV2 to TRBJ1-5, with unresolved D. The source is an adult with an advanced solid tumor such as melanoma, head and neck, liver or kidney cancer. The source was CD4+ or CD8+ T cells sorted from blood, collected in a trial of the OX40 agonist ivuxolimab. The CDR3 reads CASIGSPGQPQHF. In DNA form, the CDR3 reads TGTGCCAGCATTGGTTCCCCGGGTCAGCCCCAGCATTTT.